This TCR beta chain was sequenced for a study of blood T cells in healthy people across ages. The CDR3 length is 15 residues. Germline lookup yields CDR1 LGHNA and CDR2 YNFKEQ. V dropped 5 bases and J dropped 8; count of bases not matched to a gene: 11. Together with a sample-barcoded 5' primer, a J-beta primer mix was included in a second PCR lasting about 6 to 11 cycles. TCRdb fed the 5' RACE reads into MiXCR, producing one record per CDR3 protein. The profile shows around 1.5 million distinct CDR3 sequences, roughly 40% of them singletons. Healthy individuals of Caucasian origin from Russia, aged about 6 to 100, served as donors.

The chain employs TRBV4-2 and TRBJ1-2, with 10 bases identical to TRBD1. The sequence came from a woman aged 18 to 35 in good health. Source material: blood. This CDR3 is CASSYSGTGDGGYTF. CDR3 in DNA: TGTGCCAGCAGCTACTCCGGGACAGGGGACGGCGGCTACACCTTC.